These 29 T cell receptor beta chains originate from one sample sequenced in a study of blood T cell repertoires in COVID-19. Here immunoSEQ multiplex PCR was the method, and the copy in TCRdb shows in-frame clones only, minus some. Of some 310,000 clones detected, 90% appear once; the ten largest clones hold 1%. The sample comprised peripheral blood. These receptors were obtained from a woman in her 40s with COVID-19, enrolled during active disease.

The CDR3 bases are TGTGCCAGCAGCTTATCTAGCGGGACGGGTTCGGGGCAGTTCTTC. Its protein is CASSLSSGTGSGQFF. The chain is built from TRBV7-2 and TRBJ2-1, with 9 bases that match TRBD2. Germline V lookup: CDR1 SGHTA, CDR2 FQGNSA. The CDR3 is made up of 15 amino acids. V lost 2 bases and J lost 12; bases outside the gene matches: 11.

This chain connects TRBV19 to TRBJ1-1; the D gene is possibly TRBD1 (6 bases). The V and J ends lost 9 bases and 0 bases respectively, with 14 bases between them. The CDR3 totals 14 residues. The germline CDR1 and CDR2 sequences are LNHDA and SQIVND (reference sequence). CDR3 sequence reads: CASGKTGMNTEAFF. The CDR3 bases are TGTGCCAGCGGAAAGACAGGAATGAACACTGAAGCTTTCTTT.

CDR3 sequence reads: CASSLVTSSRTGYYEQYF. Written as DNA, the CDR3 is TGTGCCAGCAGCTTAGTCACTTCCTCCAGGACAGGGTACTACGAGCAGTACTTC. V is TRBV11-2 and J is TRBJ2-7, with TRBD1 matching 8 bases. CDR1 is SGHAT and CDR2 is FQNNGV in the germline V gene. The junction had 14 bases not matched to a gene; V was cut back by 1 base and J by 3 bases. The CDR3 extends over 18 amino acids.

DNA of the CDR3: TGTGCCAGCAGTGCTGACAGCTATGGCTACACCTTC. The encoded protein is CASSADSYGYTF. This sequence joins TRBV2 and TRBJ1-2; possible D gene TRBD1, 5 bases. V lost 4 bases and J 4 bases, leaving 7 bases between the germline ends. This CDR3 has 12 amino acids. Germline assignment: CDR1 SNHLY and CDR2 FYNNEI.

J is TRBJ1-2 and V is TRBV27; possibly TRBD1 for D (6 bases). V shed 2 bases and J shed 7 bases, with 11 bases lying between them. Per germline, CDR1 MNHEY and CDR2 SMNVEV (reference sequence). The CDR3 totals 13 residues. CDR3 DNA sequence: TGTGCCAGCAGTTTAGGGGGGGCGGCTGGCTACACCTTC. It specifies CASSLGGAAGYTF.

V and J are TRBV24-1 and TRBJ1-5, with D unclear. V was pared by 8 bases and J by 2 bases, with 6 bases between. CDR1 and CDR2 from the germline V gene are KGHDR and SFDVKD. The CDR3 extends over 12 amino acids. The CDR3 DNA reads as TGTGCCACCACCACGGGCAATCAGCCCCAGCATTTT. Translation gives CATTTGNQPQHF.

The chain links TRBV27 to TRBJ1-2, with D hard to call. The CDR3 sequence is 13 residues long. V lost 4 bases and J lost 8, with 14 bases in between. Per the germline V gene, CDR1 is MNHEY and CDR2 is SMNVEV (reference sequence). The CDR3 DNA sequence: TGTGCCAGCAGTTCCCAGACTTTCCAGGGCTACACCTTC. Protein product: CASSSQTFQGYTF.

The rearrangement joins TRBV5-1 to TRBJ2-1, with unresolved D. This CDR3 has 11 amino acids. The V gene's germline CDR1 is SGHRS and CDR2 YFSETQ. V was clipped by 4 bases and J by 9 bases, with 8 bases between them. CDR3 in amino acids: CASSPDVEQFF. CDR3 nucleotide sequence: TGCGCCAGCAGCCCAGATGTTGAGCAGTTCTTC.

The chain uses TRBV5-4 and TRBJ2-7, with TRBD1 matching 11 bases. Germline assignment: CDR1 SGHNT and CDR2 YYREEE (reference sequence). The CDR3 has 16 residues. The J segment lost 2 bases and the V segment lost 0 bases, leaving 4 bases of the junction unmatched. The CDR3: CASSLGGTGGTYEQYF. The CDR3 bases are TGTGCCAGCAGCTTGGGGGGGACAGGGGGAACCTACGAGCAGTACTTC.

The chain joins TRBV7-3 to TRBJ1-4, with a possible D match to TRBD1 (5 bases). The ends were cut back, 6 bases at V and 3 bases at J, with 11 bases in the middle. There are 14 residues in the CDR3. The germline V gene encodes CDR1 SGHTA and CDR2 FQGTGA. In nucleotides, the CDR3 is TGTGCCAGCAGTAGGGGCGGTGCTAATGAAAAACTGTTTTTT. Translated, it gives CASSRGGANEKLFF.

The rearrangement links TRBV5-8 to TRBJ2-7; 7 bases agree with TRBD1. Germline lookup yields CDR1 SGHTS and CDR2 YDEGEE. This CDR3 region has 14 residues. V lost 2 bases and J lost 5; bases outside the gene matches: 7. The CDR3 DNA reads TGTGCCAGCAGCTTTTGGCAGGGGGTCCACGAGCAGTACTTC. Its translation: CASSFWQGVHEQYF. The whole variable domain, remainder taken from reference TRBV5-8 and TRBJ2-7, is EAGVTQSPTHLIKTRGQQATLRCSPISGHTSVYWYQQALGLGLQFLLWYDEGEERNRGNFPPRFSGRQFPNYSSELNVNALELEDSALYLCASSFWQGVHEQYFGPGTRLTVT.

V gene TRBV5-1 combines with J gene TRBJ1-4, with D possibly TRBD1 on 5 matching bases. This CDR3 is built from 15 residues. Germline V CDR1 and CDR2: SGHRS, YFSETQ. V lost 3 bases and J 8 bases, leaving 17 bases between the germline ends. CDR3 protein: CASSSGGDGREKLFF. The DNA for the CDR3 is TGCGCCAGCAGCTCTGGCGGGGACGGAAGGGAAAAACTGTTTTTT.

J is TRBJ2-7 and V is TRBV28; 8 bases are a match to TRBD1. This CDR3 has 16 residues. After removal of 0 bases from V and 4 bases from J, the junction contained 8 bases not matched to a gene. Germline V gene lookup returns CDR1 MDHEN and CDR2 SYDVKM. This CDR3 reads CASSLWGGTGGYEQYF. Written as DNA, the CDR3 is TGTGCCAGCAGTTTATGGGGTGGGACAGGAGGATACGAGCAGTACTTC.

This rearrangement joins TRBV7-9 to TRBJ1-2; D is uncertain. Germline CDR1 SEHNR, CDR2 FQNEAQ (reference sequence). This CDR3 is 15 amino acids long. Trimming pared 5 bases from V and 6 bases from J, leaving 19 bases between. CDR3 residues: CASSPGGGRSNGYTF. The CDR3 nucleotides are TGTGCCAGCAGCCCAGGCGGAGGGCGTTCAAATGGCTACACCTTC.

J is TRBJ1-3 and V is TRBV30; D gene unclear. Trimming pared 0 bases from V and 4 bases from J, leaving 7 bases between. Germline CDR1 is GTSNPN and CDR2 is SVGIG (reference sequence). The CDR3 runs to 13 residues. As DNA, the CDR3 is TGTGCCTGGAGTGTACGTCGGGGAAACACCATATATTTT. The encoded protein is CAWSVRRGNTIYF.

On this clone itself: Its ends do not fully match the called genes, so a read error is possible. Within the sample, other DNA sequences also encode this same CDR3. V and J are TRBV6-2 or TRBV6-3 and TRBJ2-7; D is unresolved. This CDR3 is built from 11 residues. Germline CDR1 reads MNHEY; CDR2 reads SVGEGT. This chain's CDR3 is CASSHSYEQYF. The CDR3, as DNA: TGTGCCAGCAGTCACTCCTACGAGCAGTACTTC.

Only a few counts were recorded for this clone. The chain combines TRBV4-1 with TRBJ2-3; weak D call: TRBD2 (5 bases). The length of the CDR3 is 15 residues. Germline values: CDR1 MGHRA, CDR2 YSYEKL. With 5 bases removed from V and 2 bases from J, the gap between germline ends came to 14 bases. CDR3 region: CASSGLAVSTDTQYF. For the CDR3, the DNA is TGCGCCAGCAGCGGGCTAGCTGTATCCACAGATACGCAGTATTTT.

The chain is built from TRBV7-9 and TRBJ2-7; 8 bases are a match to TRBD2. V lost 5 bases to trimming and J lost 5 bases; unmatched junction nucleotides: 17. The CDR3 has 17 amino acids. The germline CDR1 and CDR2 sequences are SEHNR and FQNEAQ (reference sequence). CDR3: CASSPIHMGGGYHEQYF. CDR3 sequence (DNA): TGTGCCAGCAGCCCCATCCATATGGGCGGGGGGTACCACGAGCAGTACTTC.

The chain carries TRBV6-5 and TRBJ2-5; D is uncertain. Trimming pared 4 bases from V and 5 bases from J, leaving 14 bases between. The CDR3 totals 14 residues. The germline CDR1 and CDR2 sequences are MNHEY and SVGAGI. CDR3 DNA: TGTGCCAGCAGTTCCGGGTCGGCAAAGGAGACCCAGTACTTC. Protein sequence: CASSSGSAKETQYF.

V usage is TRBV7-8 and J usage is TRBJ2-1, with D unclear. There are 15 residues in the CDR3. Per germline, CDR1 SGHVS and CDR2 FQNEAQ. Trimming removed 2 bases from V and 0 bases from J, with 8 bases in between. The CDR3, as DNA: TGTGCCAGCAGCTTAACGGTCGGCTCCTACAATGAGCAGTTCTTC. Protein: CASSLTVGSYNEQFF.

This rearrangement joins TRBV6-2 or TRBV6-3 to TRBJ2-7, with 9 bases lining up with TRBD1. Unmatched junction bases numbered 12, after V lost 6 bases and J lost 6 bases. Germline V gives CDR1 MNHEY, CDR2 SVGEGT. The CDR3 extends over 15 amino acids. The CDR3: CASSPEWGQGGEQYF. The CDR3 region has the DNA TGTGCCAGCAGCCCGGAGTGGGGACAGGGAGGCGAGCAGTACTTC.

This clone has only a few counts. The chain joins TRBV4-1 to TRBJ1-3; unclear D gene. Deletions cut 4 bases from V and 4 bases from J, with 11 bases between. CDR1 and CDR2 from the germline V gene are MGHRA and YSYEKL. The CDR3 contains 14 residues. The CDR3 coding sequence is TGCGCCAGCAGCCGCACCGAGAGAGGAAACACCATATATTTT. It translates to CASSRTERGNTIYF.

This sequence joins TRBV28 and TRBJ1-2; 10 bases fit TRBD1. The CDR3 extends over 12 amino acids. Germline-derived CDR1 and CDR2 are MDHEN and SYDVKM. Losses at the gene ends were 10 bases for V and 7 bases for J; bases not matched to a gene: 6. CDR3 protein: CATQTGGFGYTF. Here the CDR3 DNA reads TGTGCCACCCAGACAGGGGGCTTTGGCTACACCTTC.

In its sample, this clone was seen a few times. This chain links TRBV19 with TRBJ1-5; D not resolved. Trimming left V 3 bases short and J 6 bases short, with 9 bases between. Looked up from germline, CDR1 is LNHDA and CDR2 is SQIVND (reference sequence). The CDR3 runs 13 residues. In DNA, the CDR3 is TGTGCCAGTAGTATTCAGTTGTTTCAGCCCCAGCATTTT. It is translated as CASSIQLFQPQHF.

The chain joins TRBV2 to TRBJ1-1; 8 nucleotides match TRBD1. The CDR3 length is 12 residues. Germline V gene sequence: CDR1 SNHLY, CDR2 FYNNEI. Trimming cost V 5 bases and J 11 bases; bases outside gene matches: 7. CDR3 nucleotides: TGTGCCAGCAGTTCGACAGGGGTGTACGCTTTCTTT. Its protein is CASSSTGVYAFF.

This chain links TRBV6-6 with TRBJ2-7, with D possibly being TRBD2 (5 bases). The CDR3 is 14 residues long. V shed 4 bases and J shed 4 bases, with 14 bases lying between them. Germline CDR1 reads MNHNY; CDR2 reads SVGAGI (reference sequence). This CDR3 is CASSFVGESYEQYF. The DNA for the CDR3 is TGTGCCAGCAGTTTCGTGGGAGAAAGTTACGAGCAGTACTTC.

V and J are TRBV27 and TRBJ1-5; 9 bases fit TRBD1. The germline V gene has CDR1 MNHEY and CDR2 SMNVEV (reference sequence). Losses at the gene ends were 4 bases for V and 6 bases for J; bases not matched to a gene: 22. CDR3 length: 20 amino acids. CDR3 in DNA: TGTGCCAGCAGTTCGTATACCCTCCGGGACAGGGTTTTCAGTAGTCAGCCCCAGCATTTT. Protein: CASSSYTLRDRVFSSQPQHF.

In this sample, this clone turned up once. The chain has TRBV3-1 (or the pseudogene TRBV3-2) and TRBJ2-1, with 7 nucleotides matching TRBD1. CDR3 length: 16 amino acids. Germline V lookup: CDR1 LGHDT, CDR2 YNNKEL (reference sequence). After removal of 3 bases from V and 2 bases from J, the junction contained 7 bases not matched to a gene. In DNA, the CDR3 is TGTGCCAGCAGCCAGTTTCGGGACAGCCCCTACAATGAGCAGTTCTTC. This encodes CASSQFRDSPYNEQFF.

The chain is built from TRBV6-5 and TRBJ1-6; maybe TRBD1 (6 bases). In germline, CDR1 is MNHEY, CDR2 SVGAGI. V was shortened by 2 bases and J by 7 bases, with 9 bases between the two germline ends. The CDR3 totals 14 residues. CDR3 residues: CASSYEGENSPLHF. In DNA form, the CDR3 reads TGTGCCAGCAGTTACGAGGGGGAGAATTCACCCCTCCACTTT.